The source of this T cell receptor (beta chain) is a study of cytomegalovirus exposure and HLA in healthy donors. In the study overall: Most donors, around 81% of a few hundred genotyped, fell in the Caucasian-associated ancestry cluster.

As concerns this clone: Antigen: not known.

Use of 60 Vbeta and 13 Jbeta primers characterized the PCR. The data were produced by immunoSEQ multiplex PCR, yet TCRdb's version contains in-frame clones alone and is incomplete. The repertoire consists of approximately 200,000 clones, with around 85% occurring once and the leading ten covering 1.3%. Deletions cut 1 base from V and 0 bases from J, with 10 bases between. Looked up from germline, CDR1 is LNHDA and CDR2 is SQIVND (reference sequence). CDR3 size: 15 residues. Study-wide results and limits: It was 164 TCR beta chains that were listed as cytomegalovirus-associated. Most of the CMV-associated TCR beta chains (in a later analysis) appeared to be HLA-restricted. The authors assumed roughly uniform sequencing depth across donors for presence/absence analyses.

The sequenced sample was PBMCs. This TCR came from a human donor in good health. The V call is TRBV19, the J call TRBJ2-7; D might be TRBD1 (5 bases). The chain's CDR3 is CASSIADKFSYEQYF. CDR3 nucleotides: TGTGCCAGTAGTATAGCGGACAAGTTCTCCTACGAGCAGTACTTC.